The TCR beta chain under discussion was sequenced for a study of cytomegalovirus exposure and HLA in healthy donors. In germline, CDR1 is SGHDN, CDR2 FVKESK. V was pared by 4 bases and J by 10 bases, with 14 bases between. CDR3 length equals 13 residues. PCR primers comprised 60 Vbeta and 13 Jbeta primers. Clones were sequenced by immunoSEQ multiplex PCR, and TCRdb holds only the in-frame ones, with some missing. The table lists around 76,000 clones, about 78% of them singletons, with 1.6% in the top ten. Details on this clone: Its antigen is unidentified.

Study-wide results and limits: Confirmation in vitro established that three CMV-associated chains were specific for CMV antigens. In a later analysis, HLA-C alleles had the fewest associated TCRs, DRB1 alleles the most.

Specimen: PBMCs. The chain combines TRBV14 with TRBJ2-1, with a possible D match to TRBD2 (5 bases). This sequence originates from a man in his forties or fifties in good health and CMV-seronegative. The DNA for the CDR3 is TGTGCCAGCAGCCCATACCAACGAGGGGAGCAGTTCTTC. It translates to CASSPYQRGEQFF.